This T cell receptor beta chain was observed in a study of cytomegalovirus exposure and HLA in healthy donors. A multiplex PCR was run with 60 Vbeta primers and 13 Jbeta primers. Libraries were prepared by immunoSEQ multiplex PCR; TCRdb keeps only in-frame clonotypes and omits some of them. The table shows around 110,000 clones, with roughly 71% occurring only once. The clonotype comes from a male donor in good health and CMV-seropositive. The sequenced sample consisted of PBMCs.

In nucleotides, the CDR3 is TGTGCCACCAGCAGAGGGGGTGACGGAGGCACCGGGGAGCTGTTTTTT. It codes for CATSRGGDGGTGELFF. The chain joins TRBV15 to TRBJ2-2, with D perhaps TRBD2 (5 bases). V was clipped by 1 base and J by 4 bases, with 13 bases between them. The CDR3 is 16 amino acids. The germline V gene encodes CDR1 LNHNV and CDR2 YYDKDF (reference sequence).